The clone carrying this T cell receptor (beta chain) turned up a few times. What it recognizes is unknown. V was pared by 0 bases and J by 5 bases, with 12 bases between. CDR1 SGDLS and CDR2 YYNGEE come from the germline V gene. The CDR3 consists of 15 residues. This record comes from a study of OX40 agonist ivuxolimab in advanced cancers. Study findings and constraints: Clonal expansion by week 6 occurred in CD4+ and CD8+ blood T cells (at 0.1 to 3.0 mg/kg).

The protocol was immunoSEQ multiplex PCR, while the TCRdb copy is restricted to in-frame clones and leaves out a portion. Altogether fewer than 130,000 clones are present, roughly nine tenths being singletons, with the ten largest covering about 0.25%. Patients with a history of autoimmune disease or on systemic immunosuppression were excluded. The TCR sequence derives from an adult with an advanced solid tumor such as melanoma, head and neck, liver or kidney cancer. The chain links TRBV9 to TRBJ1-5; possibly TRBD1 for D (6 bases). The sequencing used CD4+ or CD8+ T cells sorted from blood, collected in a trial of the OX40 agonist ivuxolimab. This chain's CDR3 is CASSVEGRTDQPQHF. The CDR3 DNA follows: TGTGCCAGCAGCGTAGAGGGCAGGACAGATCAGCCCCAGCATTTT.